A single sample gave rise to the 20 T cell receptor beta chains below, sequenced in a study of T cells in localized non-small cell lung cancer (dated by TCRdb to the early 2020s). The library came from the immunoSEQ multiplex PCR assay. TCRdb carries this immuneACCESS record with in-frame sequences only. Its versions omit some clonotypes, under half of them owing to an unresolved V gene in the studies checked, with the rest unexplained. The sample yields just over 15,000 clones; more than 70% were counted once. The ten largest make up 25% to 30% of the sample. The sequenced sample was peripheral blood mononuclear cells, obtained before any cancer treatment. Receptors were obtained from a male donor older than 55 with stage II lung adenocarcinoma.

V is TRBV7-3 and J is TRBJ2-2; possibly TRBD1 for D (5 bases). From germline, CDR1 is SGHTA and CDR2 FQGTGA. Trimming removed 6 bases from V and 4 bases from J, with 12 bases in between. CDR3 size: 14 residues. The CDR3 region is CASSRYQGTGELFF. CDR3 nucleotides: TGTGCCAGCAGTCGATATCAGGGCACCGGGGAGCTGTTTTTT.

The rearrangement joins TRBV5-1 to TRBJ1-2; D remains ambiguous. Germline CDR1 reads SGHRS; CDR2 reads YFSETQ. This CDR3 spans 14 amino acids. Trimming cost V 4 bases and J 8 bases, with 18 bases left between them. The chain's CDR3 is CASSLGRREGGYTF. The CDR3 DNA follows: TGCGCCAGCAGCCTTGGCCGGCGGGAGGGCGGCTACACCTTC.

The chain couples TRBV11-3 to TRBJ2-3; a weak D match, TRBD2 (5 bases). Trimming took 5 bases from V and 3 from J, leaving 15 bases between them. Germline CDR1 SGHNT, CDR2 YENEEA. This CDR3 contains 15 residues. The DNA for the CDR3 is TGTGCCAGCAGCACCAGACGGGGTTTGACAGATACGCAGTATTTT. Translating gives CASSTRRGLTDTQYF.

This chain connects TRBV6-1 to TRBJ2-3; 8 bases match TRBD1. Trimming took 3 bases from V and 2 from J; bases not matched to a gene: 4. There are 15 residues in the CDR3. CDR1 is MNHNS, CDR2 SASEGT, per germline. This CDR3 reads CASSDGQGSTDTQYF. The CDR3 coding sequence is TGTGCCAGCAGTGATGGACAGGGATCCACAGATACGCAGTATTTT.

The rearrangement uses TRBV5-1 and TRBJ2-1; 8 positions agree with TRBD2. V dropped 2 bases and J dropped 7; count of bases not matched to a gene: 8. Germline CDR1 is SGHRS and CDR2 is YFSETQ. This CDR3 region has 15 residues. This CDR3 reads CASSFTSGSPNEQFF. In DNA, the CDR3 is TGCGCCAGCAGCTTCACTAGCGGCTCCCCTAATGAGCAGTTCTTC.

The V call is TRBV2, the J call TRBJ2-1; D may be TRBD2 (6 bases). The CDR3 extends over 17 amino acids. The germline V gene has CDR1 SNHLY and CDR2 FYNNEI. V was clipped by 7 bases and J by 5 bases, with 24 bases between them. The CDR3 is CASNFETSSVRDNEQFF. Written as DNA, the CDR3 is TGTGCCAGCAACTTTGAAACCTCTAGCGTTCGGGACAATGAGCAGTTCTTC. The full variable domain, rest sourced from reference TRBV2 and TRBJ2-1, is EPEVTQTPSHQVTQMGQEVILRCVPISNHLYFYWYRQILGQKVEFLVSFYNNEISEKSEIFDDQFSVERPDGSNFTLKIRSTKLEDSAMYFCASNFETSSVRDNEQFFGPGTRLTVL.

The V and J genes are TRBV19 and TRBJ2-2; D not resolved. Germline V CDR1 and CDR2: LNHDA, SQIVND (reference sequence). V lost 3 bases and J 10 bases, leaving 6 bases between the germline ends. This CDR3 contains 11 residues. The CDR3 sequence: CASSILQELFF. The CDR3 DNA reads TGTGCCAGTAGTATTTTACAGGAGCTGTTTTTT. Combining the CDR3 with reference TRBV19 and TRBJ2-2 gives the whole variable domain DGGITQSPKYLFRKEGQNVTLSCEQNLNHDAMYWYRQDPGQGLRLIYYSQIVNDFQKGDIAEGYSVSREKKESFPLTVTSAQKNPTAFYLCASSILQELFFGEGSRLTVL.

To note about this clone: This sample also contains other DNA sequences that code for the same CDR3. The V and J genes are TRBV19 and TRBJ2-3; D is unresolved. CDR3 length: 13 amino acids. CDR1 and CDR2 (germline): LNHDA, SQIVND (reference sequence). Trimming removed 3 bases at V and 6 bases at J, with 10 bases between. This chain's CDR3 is CASSISLTDTQYF. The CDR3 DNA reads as TGTGCCAGTAGTATTTCCCTCACGGATACGCAGTATTTT.

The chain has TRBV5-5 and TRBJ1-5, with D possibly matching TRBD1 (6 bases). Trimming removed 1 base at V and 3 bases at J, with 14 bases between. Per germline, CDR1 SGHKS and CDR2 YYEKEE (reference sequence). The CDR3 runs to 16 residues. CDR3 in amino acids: CASSLRGRGVNQPQHF. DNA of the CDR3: TGTGCCAGCAGCTTGAGGGGGAGAGGAGTCAATCAGCCCCAGCATTTT.

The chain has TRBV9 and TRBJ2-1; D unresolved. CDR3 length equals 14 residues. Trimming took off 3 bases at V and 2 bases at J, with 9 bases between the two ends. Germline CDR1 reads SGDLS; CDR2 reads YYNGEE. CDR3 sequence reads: CASSAHPAYNEQFF. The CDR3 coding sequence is TGTGCCAGCAGCGCCCACCCCGCCTACAATGAGCAGTTCTTC. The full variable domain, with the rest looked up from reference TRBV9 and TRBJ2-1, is DSGVTQTPKHLITATGQRVTLRCSPRSGDLSVYWYQQSLDQGLQFLIQYYNGEERAKGNILERFSAQQFPDLHSELNLSSLELGDSALYFCASSAHPAYNEQFFGPGTRLTVL.

The CDR3 reads CASSIRTRDTQYF. The DNA for the CDR3 is TGTGCCAGTAGTATCCGGACACGCGATACGCAGTATTTT. This chain links TRBV19 with TRBJ2-3, with D maybe TRBD1 (5 bases). Trimming stripped 3 bases from V and 6 bases from J, with 10 bases between. Germline loops: CDR1 LNHDA, CDR2 SQIVND (reference sequence). The CDR3 contains 13 residues.

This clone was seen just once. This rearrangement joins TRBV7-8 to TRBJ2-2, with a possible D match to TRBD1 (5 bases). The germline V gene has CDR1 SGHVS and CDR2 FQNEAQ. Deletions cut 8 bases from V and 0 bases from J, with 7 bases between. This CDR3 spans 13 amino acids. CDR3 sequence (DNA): TGTGCCAGCCAGGGTTCGAACACCGGGGAGCTGTTTTTT. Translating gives CASQGSNTGELFF. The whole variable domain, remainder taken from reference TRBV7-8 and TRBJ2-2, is GAGVSQSPRYKVAKRGQDVALRCDPISGHVSLFWYQQALGQGPEFLTYFQNEAQLDKSGLPSDRFFAERPEGSVSTLKIQRTQQEDSAVYLCASQGSNTGELFFGEGSRLTVL.

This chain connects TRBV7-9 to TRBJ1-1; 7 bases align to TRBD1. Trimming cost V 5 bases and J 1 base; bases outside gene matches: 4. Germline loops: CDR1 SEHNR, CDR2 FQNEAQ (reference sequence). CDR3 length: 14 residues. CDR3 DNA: TGTGCCAGCAGCGCAGGACAGGAGAACACTGAAGCTTTCTTT. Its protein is CASSAGQENTEAFF.

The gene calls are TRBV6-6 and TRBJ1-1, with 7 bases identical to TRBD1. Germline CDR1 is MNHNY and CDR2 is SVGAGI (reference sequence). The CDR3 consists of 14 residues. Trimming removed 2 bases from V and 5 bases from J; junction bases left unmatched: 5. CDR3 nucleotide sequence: TGTGCCAGCAGTTACCTCGACAGGGCAACTGAAGCTTTCTTT. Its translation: CASSYLDRATEAFF.

The CDR3 protein is CASRMDRVDNEQFF. The CDR3 region has the DNA TGTGCCAGCAGGATGGACAGGGTGGACAATGAGCAGTTCTTC. The chain combines TRBV27 with TRBJ2-1, with 8 bases that match TRBD1. V was pared by 6 bases and J by 5 bases, with 6 bases of the junction left unmatched. There are 14 residues in the CDR3. Germline V CDR1 and CDR2: MNHEY, SMNVEV (reference sequence).

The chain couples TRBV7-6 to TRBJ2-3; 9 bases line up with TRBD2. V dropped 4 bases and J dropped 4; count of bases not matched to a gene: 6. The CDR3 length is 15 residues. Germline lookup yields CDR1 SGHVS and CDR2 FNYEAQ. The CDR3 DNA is TGTGCCAGCAGCTGGAGGACTAGCGCCTCAGATACGCAGTATTTT. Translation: CASSWRTSASDTQYF.

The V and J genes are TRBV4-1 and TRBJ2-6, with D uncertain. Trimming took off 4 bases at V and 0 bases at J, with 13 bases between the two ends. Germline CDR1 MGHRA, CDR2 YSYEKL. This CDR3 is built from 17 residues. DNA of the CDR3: TGCGCCAGCAGCCTCCGAGAAAAGCCCTCTGGGGCCAACGTCCTGACTTTC. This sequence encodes CASSLREKPSGANVLTF.

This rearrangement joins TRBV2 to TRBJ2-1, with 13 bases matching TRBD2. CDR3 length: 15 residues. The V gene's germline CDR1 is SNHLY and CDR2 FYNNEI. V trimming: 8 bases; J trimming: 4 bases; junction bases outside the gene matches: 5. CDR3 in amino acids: CASLEGLAGYNEQFF. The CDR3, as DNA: TGTGCCAGCCTCGAGGGACTAGCGGGATACAATGAGCAGTTCTTC.

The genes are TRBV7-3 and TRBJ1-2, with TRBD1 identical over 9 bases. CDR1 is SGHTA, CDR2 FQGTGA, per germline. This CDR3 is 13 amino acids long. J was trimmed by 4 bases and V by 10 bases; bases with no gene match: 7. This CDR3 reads CATGQGFIYGYTF. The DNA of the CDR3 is TGTGCCACTGGACAGGGGTTCATCTATGGCTACACCTTC.

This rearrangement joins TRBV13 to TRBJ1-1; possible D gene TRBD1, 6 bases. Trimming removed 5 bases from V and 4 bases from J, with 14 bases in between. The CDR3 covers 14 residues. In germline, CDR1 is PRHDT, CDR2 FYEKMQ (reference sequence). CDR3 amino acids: CASSVRGLGTEAFF. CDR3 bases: TGTGCCAGCAGCGTCAGGGGACTAGGCACTGAAGCTTTCTTT.